Below are 32 T cell receptor beta chains sequenced from a single sample in a study of shared clonotypes between healthy human individuals. Clones were sequenced by immunoSEQ multiplex PCR, and TCRdb holds only the in-frame ones, with some missing. The profile shows 2 million to 3 million clones, over 85% of them singletons. The specimen sequenced was naive CD4+ T cells from PBMCs. Subset here: CD45RA+ positively selected. The receptors shown here come from a man aged 18 to 29 in good health. Some clones in this sample may be carry-over from other donors' samples.

V gene TRBV7-3 combines with J gene TRBJ1-1, with D possibly TRBD1 on 5 matching bases. V lost 1 base and J 4 bases, leaving 10 bases between the germline ends. The CDR3 runs to 14 residues. The germline gives CDR1 SGHTA, CDR2 FQGTGA. This CDR3 reads CASSLMGVSTEAFF. CDR3 bases: TGTGCCAGCAGCTTAATGGGGGTGAGCACTGAAGCTTTCTTT.

The V call is TRBV19, the J call TRBJ1-5; D remains ambiguous. The V and J ends lost 2 bases and 4 bases respectively, with 27 bases between them. The V gene's germline CDR1 is LNHDA and CDR2 SQIVND (reference sequence). The CDR3 length is 20 residues. Here the CDR3 reads CASSISPAEDSYLRNQPQHF. CDR3 nucleotides: TGTGCCAGTAGTATATCCCCGGCCGAAGACTCGTATTTACGGAATCAGCCCCAGCATTTT.

The count of this clone is one. Other DNA sequences from this sample encode an identical CDR3 as well. The chain recombines TRBV7-9 with TRBJ1-3; D gene unclear. CDR1 and CDR2 from the germline V gene are SEHNR and FQNEAQ (reference sequence). This CDR3 region has 13 residues. Trimming cost V 1 base and J 2 bases, with 3 bases left between them. This CDR3 is CASSLGAGNTIYF. The CDR3, as DNA: TGTGCCAGCAGCTTAGGAGCTGGAAACACCATATATTTT.

This clone was observed once. This sequence joins TRBV25-1 and TRBJ2-1; 10 bases align to TRBD2. In germline, CDR1 is MGHDK, CDR2 SYGVNS. Unmatched junction bases numbered 2, after V lost 8 bases and J lost 7 bases. The CDR3 is 12 amino acids. CDR3 amino acids: CASYSGRNEQFF. Here the CDR3 DNA reads TGTGCCAGCTATAGCGGGAGGAATGAGCAGTTCTTC.

In the case of this clone: Other nucleotide sequences from this sample produce the same CDR3. The chain carries TRBV5-1 and TRBJ2-3; D may be TRBD2 (6 bases). Per germline, CDR1 SGHRS and CDR2 YFSETQ. Trimming removed 4 bases at V and 5 bases at J, with 14 bases between. This CDR3 region has 14 residues. The DNA of the CDR3 is TGCGCCAGCAGCCCTGGACCCGGGGGAGATACGCAGTATTTT. Its translation: CASSPGPGGDTQYF. Full variable domain (remainder filled in from reference TRBV5-1 and TRBJ2-3): KAGVTQTPRYLIKTRGQQVTLSCSPISGHRSVSWYQQTPGQGLQFLFEYFSETQRNKGNFPGRFSGRQFSNSRSEMNVSTLELGDSALYLCASSPGPGGDTQYFGPGTRLTVL.

This sequence joins TRBV28 and TRBJ1-1, with TRBD1 as a possible D gene (5 bases). Trimming shortened V by 5 bases and J by 3 bases, and 10 bases separated the two germline ends. This CDR3 has 13 residues. The V gene's germline CDR1 is MDHEN and CDR2 SYDVKM. The CDR3 nucleotides are TGTGCCAGCAGTCCGGGGACCTACACTGAAGCTTTCTTT. Translation gives CASSPGTYTEAFF.

The V call is TRBV19, the J call TRBJ1-5; a possible D gene is TRBD1 (5 bases). The CDR3 is made up of 17 amino acids. Germline V gene data show CDR1 as LNHDA and CDR2 as SQIVND (reference sequence). V was pared by 3 bases and J by 0 bases, with 15 bases between. The CDR3 coding sequence is TGTGCCAGTAGTATCCTCACAGGATTCTTTAGCAATCAGCCCCAGCATTTT. Its translation: CASSILTGFFSNQPQHF.

The chain recombines TRBV6-1 with TRBJ1-4; D might be TRBD1 (5 bases). V was clipped by 8 bases and J by 3 bases, with 16 bases between them. The CDR3 is made up of 15 amino acids. The V gene's germline CDR1 is MNHNS and CDR2 SASEGT. CDR3 coding DNA: TGTGCCAGCCGACCGGCGGGGACTTCTAATGAAAAACTGTTTTTT. Encoded protein: CASRPAGTSNEKLFF.

This clone is a singleton in its sample. This chain connects TRBV28 to TRBJ1-2; TRBD1 matches 8 bases. Germline lookup yields CDR1 MDHEN and CDR2 SYDVKM. V gave up 6 bases and J gave up 6 bases; unmatched junction bases: 9. This CDR3 has 14 amino acids. CDR3 loop: CASRGIQGADGYTF. The CDR3 DNA reads as TGTGCCAGCAGGGGGATCCAGGGGGCAGATGGCTACACCTTC.

The genes are TRBV28 and TRBJ2-5, with D maybe TRBD1 (5 bases). V shed 8 bases and J shed 4 bases, with 14 bases lying between them. Germline V gene lookup returns CDR1 MDHEN and CDR2 SYDVKM. This CDR3 is 13 amino acids long. CDR3 DNA: TGTGCCAGCCGGACATTCGCGCGAGAGACCCAGTACTTC. Translated, it gives CASRTFARETQYF.

The J gene is TRBJ2-2, the V gene TRBV6-5; D is undetermined. Germline V CDR1 and CDR2: MNHEY, SVGAGI. CDR3 length equals 15 residues. V lost 3 bases and J 0 bases, leaving 8 bases between the germline ends. The CDR3 sequence is CASSYLQPNTGELFF. CDR3 nucleotides: TGTGCCAGCAGTTATTTACAGCCGAACACCGGGGAGCTGTTTTTT.

The chain links TRBV7-2 to TRBJ1-3; unclear D gene. Trimming pared 1 base from V and 6 bases from J, leaving 4 bases between. The CDR3 length is 12 residues. The germline V gene encodes CDR1 SGHTA and CDR2 FQGNSA. The CDR3 DNA is TGTGCCAGCAGCTTAGGGCCAAACACCATATATTTT. Protein product: CASSLGPNTIYF.

In DNA form, the CDR3 reads TGTGCCAGCAGTTCCGTCCCGAGTGCTGGAAACACCATATATTTT. It is translated as CASSSVPSAGNTIYF. This chain connects TRBV28 to TRBJ1-3; D remains unclear. V lost 4 bases to trimming and J lost 2 bases, with 12 bases between them. The length of the CDR3 is 15 residues. The germline CDR1 and CDR2 sequences are MDHEN and SYDVKM.

This clone has just one count. The gene calls are TRBV28 and TRBJ2-7; possibly TRBD2 for D (7 bases). The CDR3 length is 13 residues. Germline-derived CDR1 and CDR2 are MDHEN and SYDVKM. The V gene lost 5 bases and the J gene lost 11 bases, with 19 bases spanning the gap. The CDR3 DNA reads TGTGCCAGCAGTCAACGGAATCAGGGGAGGGAGTACTTC. Its translation: CASSQRNQGREYF.

Comments on this clone: An end of the junction does not agree with germline; a read error may underlie this. The J gene is TRBJ2-7, the V gene TRBV2; D might be TRBD1 or TRBD2, each matching 6 bases. The germline V gene encodes CDR1 SNHLY and CDR2 FYNNEI. The CDR3 contains 14 residues. The CDR3 DNA reads as TGTGCCAGCAGTGCTCAGGGAGGAGGCTTTGGGGGCCACTTC. Residues: CASSAQGGGFGGHF.

This chain connects TRBV28 to TRBJ1-2; TRBD1 agrees at 8 bases. Germline CDR1 is MDHEN and CDR2 is SYDVKM. The CDR3 contains 16 residues. V lost 6 bases, J lost 4 bases, and 13 bases stayed unmatched. CDR3 in DNA: TGTGCCAGCAGCACAACCAGCAGGGGGCGGGGCTATGGCTACACCTTC. This gives the protein CASSTTSRGRGYGYTF.

The chain combines TRBV7-9 with TRBJ2-7; weak D call: TRBD1 (6 bases). The CDR3 sequence is 15 residues long. Germline V lookup: CDR1 SEHNR, CDR2 FQNEAQ (reference sequence). V lost 5 bases and J lost 5, with 19 bases in between. The CDR3 DNA reads as TGTGCCAGCAGCCCCCGGGACAATCGCCCCCACGAGCAGTACTTC. This sequence encodes CASSPRDNRPHEQYF. Filled out from reference TRBV7-9 and TRBJ2-7, the complete variable domain reads DTGVSQNPRHKITKRGQNVTFRCDPISEHNRLYWYRQTLGQGPEFLTYFQNEAQLEKSRLLSDRFSAERPKGSFSTLEIQRTEQGDSAMYLCASSPRDNRPHEQYFGPGTRLTVT.

CDR3 DNA sequence: TGTGCCAGCTCACCATTGACTATAAACAATGAGCAGTTCTTC. This gives the protein CASSPLTINNEQFF. The rearrangement uses TRBV18 and TRBJ2-1, with D perhaps matching TRBD2 (5 bases). The V gene's germline CDR1 is KGHSH and CDR2 LQKENI. There are 14 residues in the CDR3. V was cut by 2 bases and J by 5 bases, with 10 bases left in between.

This clone was seen once. V gene TRBV6-5 combines with J gene TRBJ2-7; TRBD1 aligns across 8 bases. The CDR3 totals 15 residues. The junction had 8 bases not matched to a gene; V was cut back by 0 bases and J by 7 bases. From germline, CDR1 is MNHEY and CDR2 SVGAGI. In nucleotides, the CDR3 is TGTGCCAGCAGTTACTCGGATCCCAGGGGGCGGGAGCAGTACTTC. It specifies CASSYSDPRGREQYF.

This clone was recorded only once. V is TRBV19 and J is TRBJ1-5; the match to TRBD1 covers 11 bases. The CDR3 contains 16 residues. Germline CDR1 LNHDA, CDR2 SQIVND (reference sequence). The V and J ends lost 8 bases and 0 bases, in that order; junction bases with no gene match: 6. The CDR3 DNA follows: TGTGCCAGTTCCCCGGGACAGGGGGTTAGCAATCAGCCCCAGCATTTT. Its protein product is CASSPGQGVSNQPQHF.

This chain uses TRBV25-1 with TRBJ2-1; possibly TRBD1 for D (6 bases). Germline-derived CDR1 and CDR2 are MGHDK and SYGVNS. The V end lost 3 bases, the J end lost 5 bases, and 14 bases lay between the germline ends. This CDR3 contains 15 residues. The CDR3: CASSESQGRHNEQFF. The CDR3 coding sequence is TGTGCCAGCAGTGAGTCCCAGGGGAGACACAATGAGCAGTTCTTC.

The V and J genes are TRBV10-3 and TRBJ2-1; 16 bases line up with TRBD2. V gave up 2 bases and J gave up 8 bases; unmatched junction bases: 6. CDR1 and CDR2 (germline): ENHRY, SYGVKD. The CDR3 totals 17 residues. The CDR3 sequence is CAISEPGLAGGPDEQFF. CDR3 in DNA: TGTGCCATCAGTGAGCCGGGACTAGCGGGAGGGCCCGATGAGCAGTTCTTC.

The chain joins TRBV2 to TRBJ2-3; D may be TRBD2 (5 bases). The CDR3 covers 10 residues. The ends were cut back, 8 bases at V and 8 bases at J, with 8 bases in the middle. Germline assignment: CDR1 SNHLY and CDR2 FYNNEI. The DNA of the CDR3 is TGTGCCAGCGGGAGTGGTACGCAGTATTTT. It translates to CASGSGTQYF.

The chain joins TRBV18 to TRBJ1-1; D is perhaps TRBD1 (6 bases). Looked up from germline, CDR1 is KGHSH and CDR2 is LQKENI. Deletions cut 3 bases from V and 0 bases from J, with 14 bases between. The CDR3 extends over 16 amino acids. CDR3 DNA: TGTGCCAGCTCACCGAGGGCAGGGGAGGTGAACACTGAAGCTTTCTTT. This gives the protein CASSPRAGEVNTEAFF. The entire variable domain, with the rest obtained from reference TRBV18 and TRBJ1-1, is as follows: NAGVMQNPRHLVRRRGQEARLRCSPMKGHSHVYWYRQLPEEGLKFMVYLQKENIIDESGMPKERFSAEFPKEGPSILRIQQVVRGDSAAYFCASSPRAGEVNTEAFFGQGTRLTVV.

This chain links TRBV2 with TRBJ2-2; 13 nucleotides match TRBD2. Losses at the gene ends were 6 bases for V and 5 bases for J; bases not matched to a gene: 3. CDR1 and CDR2 (germline): SNHLY, FYNNEI. The CDR3 covers 15 residues. CDR3 sequence reads: CASRGGLAGTGELFF. The CDR3 nucleotides read TGTGCCAGCAGAGGGGGACTAGCGGGAACCGGGGAGCTGTTTTTT.

This rearrangement joins TRBV6-6 to TRBJ2-7, with TRBD2 as a possible D gene (6 bases). V lost 0 bases and J lost 4, with 16 bases in between. The germline V gene has CDR1 MNHNY and CDR2 SVGAGI (reference sequence). The CDR3 consists of 16 residues. This chain's CDR3 is CASSYSMHVGRYEQYF. DNA for the CDR3: TGTGCCAGCAGTTACTCTATGCACGTCGGGAGATACGAGCAGTACTTC.

The gene calls are TRBV28 and TRBJ2-1, with a weak D call TRBD1 (5 bases). Germline CDR1 is MDHEN and CDR2 is SYDVKM. This CDR3 has 16 residues. Trimming took off 1 base at V and 10 bases at J, with 20 bases between the two ends. CDR3 DNA: TGTGCCAGCAGTTTATCAGGCAGGGCTTACGCAAAAGAGCAGTTCTTC. Protein: CASSLSGRAYAKEQFF.

This chain joins TRBV7-6 and TRBJ2-7; D is perhaps TRBD2 (5 bases). Germline CDR1 reads SGHVS; CDR2 reads FNYEAQ. Deletions cut 4 bases from V and 5 bases from J, with 18 bases between. CDR3 size: 15 residues. The CDR3 DNA reads as TGTGCCAGCAGCTCAATTGAGCCCGGGATCCACGAGCAGTACTTC. Its translation: CASSSIEPGIHEQYF.

In the case of this clone: The sample holds other DNA sequences that translate to the same CDR3. The chain carries TRBV5-1 and TRBJ1-2, with D unresolved. Deletions cut 0 bases from V and 0 bases from J, with 6 bases between. Germline CDR1 is SGHRS and CDR2 is YFSETQ. The CDR3 has 14 residues. The CDR3 sequence: CASSLERANYGYTF. CDR3 bases: TGCGCCAGCAGCTTGGAAAGGGCTAACTATGGCTACACCTTC.

This clone was seen more than once but under ten times. The chain recombines TRBV30 with TRBJ1-1; the D gene is possibly TRBD1 (6 bases). Germline V gene sequence: CDR1 GTSNPN, CDR2 SVGIG (reference sequence). The CDR3 totals 14 residues. Between the trimmed V and J ends, which lost 0 bases and 7 bases, there was a span of 15 bases. The CDR3 here is CAWSVLPGAGEAFF. The CDR3 region has the DNA TGTGCCTGGAGTGTACTCCCGGGGGCCGGTGAAGCTTTCTTT. The full variable domain, completed using reference TRBV30 and TRBJ1-1, is SQTIHQWPATLVQPVGSPLSLECTVEGTSNPNLYWYRQAAGRGLQLLFYSVGIGQISSEVPQNLSASRPQDRQFILSSKKLLLSDSGFYLCAWSVLPGAGEAFFGQGTRLTVV.

The gene calls are TRBV6-5 and TRBJ1-2, with 9 bases fitting TRBD1. The V gene's germline CDR1 is MNHEY and CDR2 SVGAGI. Trimming at V came to 6 bases and at J to 6 bases, leaving 11 bases not matched to a gene. The CDR3 consists of 15 residues. CDR3 DNA: TGTGCCAGCAGGCAGACCGGGACAGGGCCCCATGGCTACACCTTC. This codes for CASRQTGTGPHGYTF.

This clone was counted a single time. The chain has TRBV29-1 and TRBJ1-3; no firm D call. Germline values: CDR1 SQVTM, CDR2 ANQGSEA. V was cut by 6 bases and J by 0 bases, with 12 bases left in between. The CDR3 sequence is 14 residues long. CDR3 loop: CSVRIQASGNTIYF. CDR3 sequence (DNA): TGCAGCGTCCGAATCCAGGCCTCTGGAAACACCATATATTTT.